This T cell receptor (beta chain) is drawn from a study of T cells in localized non-small cell lung cancer. Whole-study findings and limits: Paired adjacent lung recovered a median around 62 of the top 100 tumor clones. Higher blood T cell density tracked longer overall survival. The greatest T cell clonality was found in uninvolved adjacent lung (higher than in tumor).

The repertoire was sequenced with immunoSEQ multiplex PCR; TCRdb's copy has only in-frame clones and lacks some. This table has some 32,000 clones, under 95% appearing once. As for this clone: Antigen unknown.

The CDR3 consists of 14 residues. Germline V gene sequence: CDR1 SGHVS, CDR2 FQNEAQ. The germline V and J ends were trimmed by 5 bases and 2 bases, with 10 bases remaining between them. Sequenced material: peripheral blood, taken before any cancer treatment. The chain carries TRBV7-8 and TRBJ2-1; no definite D call. This sequence was found in a woman aged 35-70 years with stage I lung adenocarcinoma. This CDR3 reads CASSPAGPYNEQFF. CDR3 coding DNA: TGTGCCAGCAGCCCTGCTGGTCCCTACAATGAGCAGTTCTTC.